The subject of this entry is one TCR beta chain. Germline loops: CDR1 MGHRA, CDR2 YSYEKL. This CDR3 region has 17 residues. This entry is derived from a study of immune characterization of retroperitoneal liposarcoma. TCRdb reprocessed the PCR reads with MiXCR, giving one entry per CDR3 protein. The data contain approximately 9,400 distinct CDR3 sequences, 25% to 30% of them singletons. The sequence derives from a male donor with retroperitoneal liposarcoma. The chain carries TRBV4-1 and TRBJ2-5; D is tentatively TRBD1 or TRBD2 (5 bases each). The J call is doubtful: the DNA matches TRBJ2-7 better. The sample was tumor tissue. Here the CDR3 DNA reads TGCGCCAGCAGCCAAAGTTCTCTGGCAGGGAGTCCCTACGAGCAGTACTTC. It is translated as CASSQSSLAGSPYEQYF.